Each of the 18 T cell receptor beta chains below was sequenced from the same sample in a study of lymphopenia after photon versus proton radiotherapy (dated by TCRdb to between 2018 and 2021). Library preparation used the immunoSEQ multiplex PCR assay. The table comes from immuneACCESS by way of TCRdb, which keeps in-frame sequences with V and J called. Part of the clones is missing from these tables; in studies checked, under half for an unresolved V gene and the rest for unknown reasons. The sample table records tens of thousands of clones; around 83% of these occur just once. Clones ranked in the top ten supply 25% to 30% of the sample. The specimen comprised peripheral blood, sampled from a patient treated with photon-based radiotherapy. Receptors originate from a man aged 50 to 60 with gastric cancer.

The chain uses TRBV15 and TRBJ2-1; the D gene is possibly TRBD2 (7 bases). V was clipped by 0 bases and J by 7 bases, with 19 bases between them. Germline V CDR1 and CDR2: LNHNV, YYDKDF (reference sequence). The CDR3 has 17 residues. CDR3 nucleotides: TGTGCCACCAGCAGAGAACCAATGGGGGGGGCTATGAATGAGCAGTTCTTC. Its translation: CATSREPMGGAMNEQFF.

The V and J genes are TRBV27 and TRBJ1-1; D not certain. Germline-derived CDR1 and CDR2 are MNHEY and SMNVEV (reference sequence). The germline V and J ends were trimmed by 5 bases and 2 bases, with 12 bases remaining between them. CDR3 size: 14 residues. CDR3 DNA: TGTGCCAGCAGTATGGAGGGCCAAAACACTGAAGCTTTCTTT. Amino acid sequence: CASSMEGQNTEAFF.

The chain carries TRBV11-2 and TRBJ2-7, with TRBD2 identical over 8 bases. CDR1 is SGHAT and CDR2 is FQNNGV in the germline V gene. J lost 3 bases, V lost 0 bases, and 13 bases had no gene match. The CDR3 contains 18 residues. The CDR3 spells CASSLDRTGTRVIYEQYF. Here the CDR3 DNA reads TGTGCCAGCAGCTTAGACCGCACCGGGACTAGGGTAATCTACGAGCAGTACTTC.

The chain couples TRBV19 to TRBJ1-1; TRBD1 agrees at 8 bases. The CDR3 spans 17 residues. Per germline, CDR1 LNHDA and CDR2 SQIVND (reference sequence). The V segment lost 3 bases and the J segment 0 bases; nucleotides outside the gene matches: 9. In DNA form, the CDR3 reads TGTGCCAGTAGTATTCGTCGCAGGGGGCGTCTGAACACTGAAGCTTTCTTT. This encodes CASSIRRRGRLNTEAFF.

The chain carries TRBV7-3 and TRBJ1-1; the match to TRBD1 covers 8 bases. The CDR3 totals 14 residues. J lost 3 bases, V lost 5 bases, and 5 bases had no gene match. Germline assignment: CDR1 SGHTA and CDR2 FQGTGA. The CDR3 is CASSMTGEYTEAFF. CDR3 sequence (DNA): TGTGCCAGCAGCATGACAGGGGAATACACTGAAGCTTTCTTT.

This chain connects TRBV30 to TRBJ2-6; TRBD1 agrees at 8 bases. Germline V lookup: CDR1 GTSNPN, CDR2 SVGIG (reference sequence). The CDR3 is 15 residues long. V gave up 7 bases and J gave up 0 bases; unmatched junction bases: 5. The CDR3 spells CASRQGSSGANVLTF. CDR3 bases: TGTGCCTCCCGACAGGGGAGCTCTGGGGCCAACGTCCTGACTTTC.

The chain joins TRBV7-9 to TRBJ2-1; D may match TRBD1 or TRBD2 (6 bases each). V lost 5 bases and J 2 bases, leaving 13 bases between the germline ends. The CDR3 has 15 amino acids. Germline-derived CDR1 and CDR2 are SEHNR and FQNEAQ (reference sequence). CDR3 DNA sequence: TGTGCCAGCAGCCCCCCGGGGGCCGCCTACAATGAGCAGTTCTTC. Translation gives CASSPPGAAYNEQFF.

This clone was seen only a few times. V is TRBV2 and J is TRBJ2-7; D is uncertain. V was trimmed by 5 bases and J by 3 bases, leaving 5 bases between them. This CDR3 comprises 11 residues. Germline loops: CDR1 SNHLY, CDR2 FYNNEI. Here the CDR3 reads CASSPYYEQYF. The DNA for the CDR3 is TGTGCCAGCAGTCCCTACTACGAGCAGTACTTC.

J is TRBJ1-2 and V is TRBV13; 7 nucleotides agree with TRBD1. The germline CDR1 and CDR2 sequences are PRHDT and FYEKMQ (reference sequence). The CDR3 has 14 residues. V was clipped by 0 bases and J by 3 bases; unmatched bases: 1. CDR3 in amino acids: CASSLGTGDYGYTF. The DNA of the CDR3 is TGTGCCAGCAGCTTAGGCACAGGGGACTATGGCTACACCTTC.

This clone was seen a few times. The genes are TRBV9 and TRBJ2-5; D remains ambiguous. The CDR3 has 12 residues. Looked up from germline, CDR1 is SGDLS and CDR2 is YYNGEE. V lost 4 bases, J lost 5 bases, and 9 bases lay in between. CDR3 amino acids: CASSRSGETQYF. Here the CDR3 DNA reads TGTGCCAGCAGCAGAAGTGGGGAGACCCAGTACTTC. The complete variable domain, with remaining parts taken from reference TRBV9 and TRBJ2-5, reads DSGVTQTPKHLITATGQRVTLRCSPRSGDLSVYWYQQSLDQGLQFLIQYYNGEERAKGNILERFSAQQFPDLHSELNLSSLELGDSALYFCASSRSGETQYFGPGTRLLVL.

The rearrangement joins TRBV29-1 to TRBJ2-1; 8 bases map to TRBD1. V was pared by 6 bases and J by 9 bases, with 7 bases of the junction left unmatched. Germline-derived CDR1 and CDR2 are SQVTM and ANQGSEA. This CDR3 is 12 amino acids long. CDR3 protein: CSVDREDGEQFF. CDR3 DNA sequence: TGCAGCGTGGACAGGGAGGATGGTGAGCAGTTCTTC.

The CDR3 coding sequence is TGTGCCAGCAGTGAAAGTGGATGGGGCTACGAGCAGTACTTC. Its translation is CASSESGWGYEQYF. The V gene is TRBV6-5, the J gene TRBJ2-7; D gene unclear. CDR1 is MNHEY and CDR2 is SVGAGI in the germline V gene. This CDR3 has 14 amino acids. Trimming stripped 5 bases from V and 3 bases from J, with 14 bases between.

The chain couples TRBV6-6 to TRBJ1-2; D uncertain. The CDR3 runs to 14 residues. V was cut by 7 bases and J by 4 bases, with 16 bases left in between. Looked up from germline, CDR1 is MNHNY and CDR2 is SVGAGI (reference sequence). CDR3 loop: CASTEDGVPYGYTF. The DNA of the CDR3 is TGTGCCAGCACCGAGGATGGGGTCCCCTATGGCTACACCTTC.

This clone was recorded once. The chain links TRBV27 to TRBJ2-7; D unresolved. V dropped 11 bases and J dropped 7 bases, with 15 bases sitting between them. Germline V lookup: CDR1 MNHEY, CDR2 SMNVEV (reference sequence). The CDR3 covers 11 residues. CDR3 protein: CAVSLNGEQYF. The DNA of the CDR3 is TGTGCCGTGAGCCTAAATGGGGAGCAGTACTTC.

The gene calls are TRBV9 and TRBJ1-4, with 9 bases identical to TRBD1. V trimming: 0 bases; J trimming: 8 bases; junction bases outside the gene matches: 8. The CDR3 runs to 16 residues. The V gene's germline CDR1 is SGDLS and CDR2 YYNGEE. CDR3 nucleotides: TGTGCCAGCAGCGTAGACTGGGGACAGGGAAACGAAAAACTGTTTTTT. Translation gives CASSVDWGQGNEKLFF.

The chain joins TRBV6-6 to TRBJ1-5, with TRBD1 matching over 9 bases. The CDR3 has 15 residues. Germline CDR1 is MNHNY and CDR2 is SVGAGI (reference sequence). The ends lost 6 bases at V and 4 bases at J; junction bases unmatched: 7. The CDR3 region is CASSPGTGRNQPQHF. Written as DNA, the CDR3 is TGTGCCAGCAGCCCCGGGACAGGGAGAAATCAGCCCCAGCATTTT.

The gene calls are TRBV6-5 and TRBJ1-1, with no clear D. Germline V gene sequence: CDR1 MNHEY, CDR2 SVGAGI. V was pared by 5 bases and J by 5 bases, with 9 bases between. The CDR3 totals 12 residues. CDR3 in DNA: TGTGCCAGCAGTAATAGGGAGACTGAAGCTTTCTTT. Residues: CASSNRETEAFF.

The rearrangement links TRBV4-1 to TRBJ1-4; D remains unclear. The CDR3 spans 15 residues. Trimming shortened V by 0 bases and J by 5 bases, and 10 bases separated the two germline ends. CDR1 MGHRA and CDR2 YSYEKL come from the germline V gene. This CDR3 reads CASSQEVTGNEKLFF. In DNA form, the CDR3 reads TGCGCCAGCAGCCAAGAGGTCACGGGAAATGAAAAACTGTTTTTT.